According to its frequency, the clone carrying this TCR beta chain is medium-sized. Antigen: not known. The sample comes from a study of CXCR3-negative and CXCR3-positive naive CD8 T cells. Study conclusions and caveats: Both naive subsets showed comparably high diversity, and memory CD8+ cells showed much lower diversity. Fresh PBMCs went into most assays, and CXCR3 expression partly declined after cryopreservation. The TRB CDR3s that CXCR3-positive naive cells carried were more hydrophobic than those of CXCR3-negative naive cells.

Researchers prepared the TRB cDNA libraries using 5' RACE with UMI labels. Reprocessing the 5' RACE reads, TCRdb reports a single entry for every CDR3 protein and omits DNA. This table holds 6,000 to 7,500 distinct CDR3 sequences. The CDR3 contains 13 residues. The germline V gene has CDR1 SQVTM and CDR2 ANQGSEA. V is TRBV29-1 and J is TRBJ2-7; TCRdb's D call, TRBD1, is unchecked because there is no DNA. The sequence came from a human donor in good health. Some clones in this sample may be carry-over from other donors' samples. Source material: naive CXCR3- CD8+ T cells from blood. Described subset: CD45RO-CCR7+CD27+CD95- naive CD8+ T cells lacking CXCR3 (TNR3-). The CDR3 loop is CSVEEGRGPEQYF.